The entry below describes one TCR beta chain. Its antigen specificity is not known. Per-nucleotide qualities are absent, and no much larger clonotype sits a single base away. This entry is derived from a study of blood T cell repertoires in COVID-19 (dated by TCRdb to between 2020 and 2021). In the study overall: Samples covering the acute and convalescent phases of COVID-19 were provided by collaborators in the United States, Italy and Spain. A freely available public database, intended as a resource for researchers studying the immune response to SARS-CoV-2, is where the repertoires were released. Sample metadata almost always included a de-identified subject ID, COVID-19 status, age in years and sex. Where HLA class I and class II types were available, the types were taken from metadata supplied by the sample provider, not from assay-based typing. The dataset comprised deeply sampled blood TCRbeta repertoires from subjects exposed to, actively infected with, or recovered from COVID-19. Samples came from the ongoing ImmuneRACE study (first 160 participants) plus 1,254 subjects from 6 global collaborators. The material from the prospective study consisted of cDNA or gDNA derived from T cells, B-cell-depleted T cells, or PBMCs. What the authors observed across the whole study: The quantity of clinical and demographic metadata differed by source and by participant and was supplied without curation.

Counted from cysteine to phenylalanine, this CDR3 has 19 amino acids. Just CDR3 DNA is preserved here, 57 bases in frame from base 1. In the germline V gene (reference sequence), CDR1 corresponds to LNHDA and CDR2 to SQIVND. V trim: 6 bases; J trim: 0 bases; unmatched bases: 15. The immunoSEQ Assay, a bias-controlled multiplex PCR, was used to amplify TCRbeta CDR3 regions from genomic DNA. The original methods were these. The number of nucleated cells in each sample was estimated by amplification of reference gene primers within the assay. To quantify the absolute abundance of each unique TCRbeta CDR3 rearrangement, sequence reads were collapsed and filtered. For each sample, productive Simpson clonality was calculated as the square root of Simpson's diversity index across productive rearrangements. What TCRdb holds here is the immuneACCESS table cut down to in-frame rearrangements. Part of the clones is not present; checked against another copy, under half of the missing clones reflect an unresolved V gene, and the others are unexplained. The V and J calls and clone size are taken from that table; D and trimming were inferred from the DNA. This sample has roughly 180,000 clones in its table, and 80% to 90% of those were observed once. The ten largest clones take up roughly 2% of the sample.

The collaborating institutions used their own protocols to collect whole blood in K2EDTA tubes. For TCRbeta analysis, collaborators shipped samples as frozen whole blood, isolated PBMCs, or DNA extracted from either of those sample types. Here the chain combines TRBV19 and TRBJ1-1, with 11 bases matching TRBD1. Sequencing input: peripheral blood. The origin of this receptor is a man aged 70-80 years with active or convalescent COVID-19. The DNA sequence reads TGTGCCAGTAGAGAGGGTTACCGGGACAGGGGGGTCATGAACACTGAAGCTTTCTTT. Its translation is CASREGYRDRGVMNTEAFF.